In this sample, the clone carrying this TCR beta chain turned up a few times. The entry originates in a study of blood T cells in healthy people across ages. The CDR3 is 14 amino acids. The germline V gene encodes CDR1 SGHAT and CDR2 FQNNGV. Trimming removed 5 bases at V and 0 bases at J, with 10 bases between. Next came a second PCR, run for roughly 7 to 12 cycles, which used a sample-barcoded 5' primer along with a J-beta primer mix. TCRdb called the 5' RACE reads again in MiXCR, with one record for every CDR3 protein. This table holds roughly 1,000,000 distinct CDR3 sequences, about 23% found once. These data were also reused for a study on T cells of mothers and their children.

Sequencing used blood. The genes are TRBV11-2 and TRBJ1-2; D gene ambiguous. The TCR was taken from a girl between 2 and 10 years old in good health. CDR3 bases: TGTGCCAGCAGCGGGCGGAATTCTAACTATGGCTACACCTTC. This encodes CASSGRNSNYGYTF.